This T cell receptor (beta chain) was identified in a study of blood T cell repertoires in COVID-19. Overall study context: From T cells, B-cell-depleted T cells, or PBMCs came the material, which was cDNA or gDNA.

Assay: immunoSEQ multiplex PCR; the TCRdb copy retains only in-frame clones and omits some. The data show roughly 150,000 clones, 80% seen once. CDR3 size: 14 residues. The germline gives CDR1 SGHTA, CDR2 FQGNSA. The V and J ends lost 1 base and 6 bases respectively, with 12 bases between them. The sequence came from a man in his sixties with acute or convalescent COVID-19. Sequenced input: peripheral blood. The V and J genes are TRBV7-2 and TRBJ1-1; D is unresolved. The CDR3, as DNA: TGTGCCAGCAGCTTAGGCCCCAGGTCTTCTGAAGCTTTCTTT. This gives the protein CASSLGPRSSEAFF.